This record looks at one T cell receptor (beta chain) sequence and its context. Its antigen is unknown. The input lacks base qualities; no much larger clone sits a single base away. CDR1 and CDR2, looked up from the germline V gene, are LGHNA and YNFKEQ. Spanning cysteine to phenylalanine, the CDR3 consists of 17 amino acids. Only CDR3 DNA is held: 51 bases, read in frame from base 1. V has 4 bases trimmed and J has 2 bases trimmed; junction bases matching no gene number 12. This sample was taken from a study of cytomegalovirus exposure and HLA in healthy donors (dated by TCRdb to about 2017). Turning to the overall study: In an earlier analysis of some 550 of the donors, around 300 Gb of sequence data and approximately 100 million unique TCR beta sequences from some 170 million T cells were reported. Typing coverage differed by locus: A, B, C, DRB1 and DQB1 were typed in roughly 620-640 donors, DQA1 in about 510, DPA1 in roughly 590, and DPB1 in just under 490. Genome-wide SNP genotypes for about three fifths of the roughly 670 donors were used in a later genetic analysis, which treated that subset as a discovery cohort. Along with the 666-subject first cohort, a separate validation cohort of over a hundred different subjects was used. In the later analysis, no new phenotypic data were used to find candidate immune exposures; instead, reliance was placed on TCR beta sequences and their occurrence across donors. Roughly 300 gigabases of sequencing data and around 87 million unique TCR sequences were included in an early release covering about 700 HLA-typed donors. Every repertoire in the discovery cohort had been generated on one and the same sequencing platform. Using immunosequencing, the study profiled T cell repertoires from 550 to 750 subjects and related those repertoires to cytomegalovirus serostatus. Donor age, sex, ethnicity and CMV serostatus were compiled together with the repertoire data. Because of strong linkage in the cohort, roughly five DR-DQ haplotypes were treated as single units for association and clustering. High-throughput TCR immunosequencing, statistical association of individual TCRs with disease status, and machine learning were combined to predict cytomegalovirus infection status. Among a few hundred genotyped donors of the cohort, an average of around 240,000 unique TCR beta nucleotide sequences were sequenced per donor, roughly a sixth of them non-productive. A later analysis re-analyzed previously published TCR beta repertoires from 500 to 700 donors and added high-resolution HLA genotyping to study TCR occurrence patterns. HLA typing covered class I and class II loci at four-digit resolution. To decide whether each TCR beta V gene segment behaved as functional or pseudogenic, an earlier analysis of some 580 of the donors relied on high-throughput TCR beta sequencing. The study aimed to test whether signatures of past pathogen exposure could be identified by cataloging public T cell receptors. Of the approximately 400 genotyped donors, around 81% fell in the genetic ancestry cluster associated with self-reported Caucasian donors.

What the study reported, not specific to this receptor: The authors suggested that the approach could potentially be generalized to other disease states and immunological phenotypes. The cohort was sequenced for TCR beta chains only, and without alpha or paired-chain data the features that could be detected were limited. In a later analysis, several top co-occurrence clusters were reported to appear linked to parvovirus B19, influenza, CMV and Epstein-Barr virus. Presence/absence analyses assumed roughly uniform sequencing depth across donors, an assumption that may not hold. For the cohort, immune exposure information was limited to CMV serostatus. Most CMV-associated TCR beta chains appeared to be HLA-restricted in a later analysis, and the HLA associations seemed to be driven largely by CMV exposure. Because HLA typing was unavailable for some donors at each locus, only the typed subset was used in association tests. In a later analysis, HLA-associated TCR beta chains were found to be more clonally expanded and to have lower generation probabilities than equally common non-associated chains. The study gave a list of more than 150 TCR beta chains associated with cytomegalovirus. Assigning TCR associations to individual alleles was difficult when HLA alleles, especially DR and DQ, strongly co-occurred. An earlier analysis of around 540 of the donors showed that most TCR beta V segments appeared in productive rearrangements either about 87% or about 30% of the time, which broadly matched IMGT annotations. Around 16 rarely observed V segments, including chromosome 9 orphons, were excluded from the earlier analysis of several hundred of the donors because counts were too low. Three of the identified cytomegalovirus-associated TCR beta chains were confirmed in vitro to be specific for cytomegalovirus antigens. Most TCR sequences were observed very rarely across donors, whereas some public TCRs were present in many individuals. Cytomegalovirus status was reported to be diagnosed by the classifier with high specificity and sensitivity in both the original and validation cohorts. The sequencing pipeline was judged likely to have produced a cluster of highly shared sequence variants as a technical artifact. In a later genetic analysis, a missense DCLRE1C variant was associated with V-gene and J-gene trimming of TCR beta chains, and the association was replicated in an independent cohort. Linkage disequilibrium might explain the correlated functional status among segregating V segments, but an unknown experimental factor could not be ruled out. According to a later genetic analysis, donors in an Asian-associated ancestry cluster had fewer N-insertions in productive TCRs than the roughly 670-donor mean. According to a later analysis, TCR association rates differed among HLA loci, with DRB1 alleles showing the most associated TCRs and HLA-C alleles showing the fewest. Some IMGT-functional V segments, including TRBV6-2 and TRBV6-3, could not be distinguished by the 87-base-pair reads and were therefore excluded. A further reported finding was that TCR beta sequences accurately predicted the HLA-A and HLA-B alleles for most subjects in the first cohort. Specific HLA alleles were associated with 15,000 to 20,000 TCR beta sequences at a false discovery rate of 0.05 in a later analysis.

The cohort was made up of 500 to 850 healthy bone marrow donors. All cohort members were sampled while nominally healthy, although unrecorded immune exposures were likely present. The donor was CMV seronegative and belonged to the group of under 400 seronegative cohort members. Every donor gave a peripheral blood sample, and the peripheral blood mononuclear cells from that sample were used for TCR beta sequencing. Genomic DNA was extracted from the blood cell samples with the Qiagen DNeasy Blood Extraction Kit. Libraries came from the immunoSEQ multiplex PCR assay. The multiplex PCR relied on a mix of 60 forward primers for TCR Vbeta segments and 13 reverse primers for TCR Jbeta segments. A multiplex PCR assay on genomic DNA amplified the CDR3 region of rearranged TCR beta genes. The amplified TCR beta libraries were sequenced on the Illumina HiSeq System as 87-base-pair reads. The authors processed their data as follows. Across the 666 repertoires, a later analysis counted roughly 84 million unique TCR beta chains, 9.5 million to 13 million of which were shared by at least two donors. A nearest-neighbor algorithm error-corrected the raw reads and collapsed the reads into unique sequences, merging closely related sequences to remove PCR and sequencing errors. Alignment of CDR3 sequences to IMGT reference sequences was used to assign V, D and J gene segments. Each retained sequence needed at least a six-nucleotide match to both a V gene segment and a J gene segment. Rearrangements were classified as productive when the CDR3 lacked stop codons and remained in frame with V and J, and all other rearrangements were classified as non-productive. CDR3 was defined according to IMGT convention as the region running from the second conserved V-encoded cysteine to the conserved J-encoded phenylalanine. The earlier analysis of some 540 of the donors excluded any sequence lacking an unambiguous match to a single V gene segment. In an earlier analysis of about 590 of the donors, a V segment was called functional when productive rearrangements were above 56.7%, and segregating when the standard deviation between donors exceeded 5%. A statistical classification framework was developed to diagnose cytomegalovirus status using the catalog of TCR beta chain sequences. In a later analysis, TCR nucleotide sequences were compared against IMGT/GENE-DB human TR gene sequences so that V and J genes could be assigned. A later analysis assigned CDR3 sequences and most-parsimonious VDJ recombination scenarios with the TCRdist pipeline. In a later analysis, each TCR beta chain was defined by its CDR3 amino acid sequence together with its V-gene family, and reads lacking a unique V-gene family were excluded. In a later analysis, 500 to 650 highly shared, low-generation-probability nucleotide sequences were removed to address suspected cross-contamination and a sequencing artifact. A later analysis calculated a clonal expansion index for each public chain from normalized within-repertoire ranks of inferred template counts. In a later analysis, generation probabilities were computed with a VDJ recombination model fitted to out-of-frame rearrangements, and the resulting probabilities were checked against IGoR. A later analysis scored TCR-TCR, TCR-HLA and TCR-CMV co-occurrence with hypergeometric tests, applying a repertoire-size bias correction to TCR pairs. False discovery rates were estimated in a later analysis by permuting HLA or CMV assignments 20 times. A later analysis grouped co-occurring TCRs with DBSCAN, adding TCRdist sequence similarity when clustering within HLA-allele-positive subsets. Repertoires with fewer than 30,000 or more than 120,000 public chains, plus five repertoires with anomalous nucleotide sharing, were excluded from co-occurrence clustering. What TCRdb holds here is the immuneACCESS table cut down to in-frame rearrangements. Part of the clones is not present; checked against another copy, under half of the missing clones reflect an unresolved V gene, and the others are unexplained. V and J calls and clone size are copied from that table; D and trimming were computed from the DNA. The table for this sample lists around 170,000 clones; 82% of them were counted only once. Approximately 1.5% of the sample comes from the top ten.

Sequenced: PBMCs. The chain is made from TRBV4-2 and TRBJ2-3; TRBD2 agrees with 7 junctional bases. This clonotype was sampled from a man aged 35-49 years in good health and CMV-seronegative. The DNA sequence is TGTGCCAGCAGCCCCGAGTCGGGGACTACACTCACAGATACGCAGTATTTT. It codes for CASSPESGTTLTDTQYF.